The clone carrying this TCR beta chain was counted between two and nine times. One junction end does not reproduce the germline sequence, and a read error may be involved. The germline gives CDR1 SNHLY, CDR2 FYNNEI. The CDR3 runs to 13 residues. These data are taken from a study of blood T cells in healthy people across ages. Sample-barcoded 5' priming and a J-beta primer mix drove a second PCR of roughly 6 to 12 cycles. In TCRdb, the 5' RACE reads were re-called with MiXCR into one record per CDR3 protein. In the table there are fewer than 750,000 distinct CDR3 sequences, around half of which are singletons.

This chain connects TRBV2 to TRBJ2-6, with 7 bases aligning to TRBD1. Sequenced: blood. This receptor was taken from an elderly man in good health. The CDR3 spells CAPDRPGANVLTF. Here the CDR3 DNA reads TGTGCCCCGGACAGGCCTGGGGCCAACGTTCTGACTTTC.